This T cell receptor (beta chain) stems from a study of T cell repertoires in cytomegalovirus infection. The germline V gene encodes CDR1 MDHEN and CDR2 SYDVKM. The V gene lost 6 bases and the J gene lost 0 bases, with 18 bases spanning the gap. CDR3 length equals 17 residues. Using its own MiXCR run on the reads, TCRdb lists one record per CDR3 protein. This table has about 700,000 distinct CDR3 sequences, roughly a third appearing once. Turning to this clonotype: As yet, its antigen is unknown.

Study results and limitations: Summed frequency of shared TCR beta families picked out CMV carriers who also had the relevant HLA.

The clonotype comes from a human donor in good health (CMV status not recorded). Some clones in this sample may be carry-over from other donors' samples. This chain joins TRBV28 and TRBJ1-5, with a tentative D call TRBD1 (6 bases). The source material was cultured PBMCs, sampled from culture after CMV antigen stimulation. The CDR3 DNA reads TGTGCCAGCAGACCCGACTGGGACAAAGATAGCAATCAGCCCCAGCATTTT. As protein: CASRPDWDKDSNQPQHF.